The rows below give T cell receptor beta chains drawn from one sample of a study of tumor-infiltrating lymphocytes in localized non-small cell lung cancer. Only in-frame clones appear in the TCRdb table, and some are missing; sequencing was by immunoSEQ multiplex PCR. The table has 11,000 or so clones, 80% to 90% seen once. The specimen was uninvolved lung tissue not adjacent to the tumor. These receptors were collected from a human donor with non-small cell lung cancer. Both conserved end residues are part of each CDR3. A D gene is named only where the DNA matches it firmly. The listing skips clone size in some rows; elsewhere it reads once, few, many or a size class.

V gene,J gene,D gene,clone size,CDR3 protein,CDR3 DNA
TRBV18,TRBJ1-6,-,-,CASSPSARGNSPLHF,TGTGCCAGCTCACCATCGGCGAGGGGTAATTCACCCCTCCACTTT
TRBV7-3,TRBJ2-5,TRBD2,-,CASSSQSGEETQYF,TGTGCCAGCAGCTCCCAAAGCGGGGAAGAGACCCAGTACTTC
TRBV9,TRBJ2-7,-,-,CASSQNDGYEQYF,TGTGCCAGCAGCCAAAACGACGGGTACGAGCAGTACTTC
TRBV6-5,TRBJ1-1,-,-,CASSRGGGVNTEAFF,TGTGCCAGCAGTAGGGGAGGGGGGGTGAACACTGAAGCTTTCTTT
TRBV7-9,TRBJ1-6,-,-,CASSSAENSPLHF,TGTGCCAGCAGTTCAGCAGAAAATTCACCCCTCCACTTT
TRBV4-2,TRBJ2-7,-,-,CASSPRSIGSEQYF,TGTGCCAGCAGCCCAAGATCGATAGGTTCCGAGCAGTACTTC
TRBV27,TRBJ2-3,-,-,CASSLKAQGPLTDTQYF,TGTGCCAGCAGTTTGAAGGCTCAGGGGCCTCTCACAGATACGCAGTATTTT
TRBV5-4,TRBJ2-7,-,once,CASSLAGRTSSYEQYF,TGTGCCAGCAGCTTGGCCGGGCGCACGAGCTCCTACGAGCAGTACTTC
TRBV27,TRBJ2-5,TRBD1,-,CASGIQGPWETQYF,TGTGCCAGTGGGATACAGGGGCCCTGGGAGACCCAGTACTTC
TRBV7-2,TRBJ1-4,TRBD1,-,CASSLRGQGALATNEKLFF,TGTGCCAGCAGCTTAAGGGGACAGGGGGCCCTCGCAACTAATGAAAAACTGTTTTTT
TRBV9,TRBJ1-1,-,once,CASSPYGGGMNTEAFF,TGTGCCAGCAGCCCCTACGGCGGGGGAATGAACACTGAAGCTTTCTTT
TRBV2,TRBJ1-5,TRBD1,-,CASSDIRTGLLSNQPQHF,TGTGCCAGCAGTGACATCCGGACAGGGCTCCTGAGCAATCAGCCCCAGCATTTT
TRBV5-1,TRBJ2-3,-,-,CASSLAPRGTDTQYF,TGCGCCAGCAGCTTGGCTCCGAGGGGTACAGATACGCAGTATTTT
TRBV29-1,TRBJ1-1,TRBD1,-,CSVGTGNTEAFF,TGCAGCGTTGGGACAGGGAACACTGAAGCTTTCTTT
TRBV5-6,TRBJ1-1,-,few,CASSVFREGNTEAFF,TGTGCCAGCAGCGTATTCAGGGAGGGAAACACTGAAGCTTTCTTT
TRBV18,TRBJ1-3,-,few,CASSPQALGPSGNTIYF,TGTGCCAGCTCACCCCAGGCGTTGGGTCCCTCTGGAAACACCATATATTTT
TRBV7-9,TRBJ2-3,TRBD2,-,CASSLTSVRTDTQYF,TGTGCCAGCAGCCTGACTAGCGTCCGGACAGATACGCAGTATTTT
TRBV2,TRBJ2-5,-,large,CASASGAVSPGTQYF,TGTGCCAGCGCTTCCGGGGCAGTAAGCCCGGGGACCCAGTACTTC
TRBV7-2,TRBJ2-3,TRBD2,-,CASSLVGGGASDTQYF,TGTGCCAGCAGCTTAGTAGGCGGGGGGGCGTCTGATACGCAGTATTTT
TRBV5-6,TRBJ2-5,TRBD2,-,CASRYRGSGAETQYF,TGTGCCAGCAGGTATAGAGGTAGCGGGGCGGAGACCCAGTACTTC
TRBV7-8,TRBJ2-1,TRBD2,-,CASSPHSGGTTVEQFF,TGTGCCAGCAGCCCGCATAGCGGGGGGACCACGGTTGAGCAGTTCTTC
TRBV2,TRBJ2-7,TRBD1,-,CASSPDDGTGVFYEQYF,TGTGCCAGCAGTCCGGACGATGGGACAGGGGTTTTCTACGAGCAGTACTTC
TRBV15,TRBJ1-1,-,-,CATSRGNRVEVRPFF,TGTGCCACCAGCAGAGGGAACAGGGTTGAAGTCCGACCTTTCTTT
TRBV18,TRBJ2-3,TRBD1,-,CASSPTGGRDTQYF,TGTGCCAGCTCACCAACAGGGGGAAGAGATACGCAGTATTTT
TRBV12-5,TRBJ2-2,-,-,CASGPPMGDAGELFF,TGTGCTAGTGGTCCGCCGATGGGGGACGCCGGGGAGCTGTTTTTT
TRBV4-1,TRBJ2-5,-,-,CASSQDGADYFQETQYF,TGCGCCAGCAGCCAAGATGGGGCGGACTATTTCCAAGAGACCCAGTACTTC
TRBV7-8,TRBJ2-2,TRBD2,-,CASSSGVIAGGTGELFF,TGTGCCAGCAGCTCCGGGGTAATAGCGGGGGGCACCGGGGAGCTGTTTTTT
TRBV10-3,TRBJ1-1,TRBD1,-,CAIRRTGHNTEAFF,TGTGCCATCCGACGGACAGGACATAACACTGAAGCTTTCTTT
TRBV7-3,TRBJ1-1,-,few,CASSLQVSTEAFF,TGTGCCAGCAGCTTACAGGTGAGCACTGAAGCTTTCTTT
TRBV5-1,TRBJ2-7,TRBD1,once,CASSLAGQGAGYEQYF,TGCGCCAGCAGCTTGGCCGGGCAGGGGGCTGGTTACGAGCAGTACTTC
TRBV6-1,TRBJ2-6,-,-,CASSEALLHSVSGANVLTF,TGTGCCAGCAGTGAAGCGCTCTTACATTCCGTCTCTGGGGCCAACGTCCTGACTTTC
TRBV4-2,TRBJ1-4,-,-,CASSQVGLNSEKLFF,TGTGCCAGCAGCCAAGTTGGGTTAAACTCGGAAAAACTGTTTTTT
TRBV7-9,TRBJ2-5,-,-,CASSLDKLQETQYF,TGTGCCAGCAGCTTAGACAAGCTCCAAGAGACCCAGTACTTC
TRBV4-3,TRBJ2-4,-,-,CASSQVETSNIQYF,TGCGCCAGCAGCCAAGTTGAAACCTCAAACATTCAGTACTTC
TRBV4-1,TRBJ2-7,-,-,CASSQVVSHEQYF,TGCGCCAGCAGCCAAGTAGTTTCCCACGAGCAGTACTTC
TRBV5-6,TRBJ2-3,-,-,CASSLDLAWGTQYF,TGTGCCAGCAGCTTGGATCTAGCGTGGGGTACGCAGTATTTT
TRBV5-6,TRBJ1-3,-,-,CASSHGAFSSGNTIYF,TGTGCCAGCAGCCATGGGGCTTTCTCCTCTGGAAACACCATATATTTT
TRBV11-1,TRBJ2-5,TRBD2,-,CASSPGLAGETQYF,TGTGCCAGCAGCCCGGGACTAGCGGGGGAGACCCAGTACTTC
TRBV9,TRBJ2-3,-,-,CASSPLSTDTQYF,TGTGCCAGCAGTCCTCTTAGCACAGATACGCAGTATTTT
TRBV6-6,TRBJ1-1,-,-,CASSFRDSTEAFF,TGTGCCAGCAGTTTCAGGGATAGCACTGAAGCTTTCTTT
TRBV6-5,TRBJ2-2,-,-,CASSPRGWNTGELFF,TGTGCCAGCAGCCCACGGGGGTGGAACACCGGGGAGCTGTTTTTT
TRBV4-2,TRBJ2-7,TRBD2,medium-sized,CASSQGSGAAYEQYF,TGTGCCAGCAGCCAGGGGAGCGGGGCTGCTTACGAGCAGTACTTC
TRBV15,TRBJ1-1,TRBD1,few,CATSEGTVANTEAFF,TGTGCCACCAGCGAAGGGACAGTAGCGAACACTGAAGCTTTCTTT
TRBV2,TRBJ1-6,-,-,CASSEWRDTRYFHF,TGTGCCAGCAGTGAATGGCGGGACACAAGATATTTCCACTTT
TRBV9,TRBJ2-2,-,-,CASSVGTGELFF,TGTGCCAGCAGCGTGGGAACCGGGGAGCTGTTTTTT
TRBV6-1,TRBJ2-2,-,once,CASSERRGGELFF,TGTGCCAGCAGTGAAAGAAGGGGCGGGGAGCTGTTTTTT
TRBV12-5,TRBJ2-4,TRBD2,-,CASGPSGGKNIQYF,TGTGCTAGTGGACCTAGCGGGGGGAAAAACATTCAGTACTTC
TRBV30,TRBJ1-5,-,-,CAWSVAGGRNQPQHF,TGTGCCTGGAGTGTAGCGGGGGGCAGAAATCAGCCCCAGCATTTT
TRBV7-6,TRBJ2-1,TRBD2,-,CASSLGLAGAEQFF,TGTGCCAGCAGCTTAGGGCTAGCGGGGGCCGAGCAGTTCTTC